A selection of T cell receptor beta chains follows, all from one sample in a study of blood T cell repertoires in COVID-19. Produced via immunoSEQ multiplex PCR; TCRdb's table is partial and in-frame only. The data hold about 62,000 clones, with around 80% observed a single time. The sequencing input was peripheral blood. The receptors derive from a man aged 60 to 69 with acute or convalescent COVID-19. Each CDR3 is given with its conserved first and last residue.

j_call: TRBJ2-3
v_call: TRBV7-9
cdr3_aa: CASKRGTDTQYF

j_call: TRBJ1-1
v_call: TRBV30
cdr3_aa: CAWSVEEDTEAFF

j_call: TRBJ1-1
v_call: TRBV18
cdr3_aa: CASSSWTGEQMAAFF

j_call: TRBJ2-1
v_call: TRBV27
cdr3_aa: CASSQPGTSGYLSYNEQFF

j_call: TRBJ2-7
v_call: TRBV19
cdr3_aa: CASSEFNSEQYF

j_call: TRBJ1-1
v_call: TRBV6-6
cdr3_aa: CASSWTDNTEAFF

j_call: TRBJ1-2
v_call: TRBV3-1/TRBV3-2
cdr3_aa: CASRQAERYTF

j_call: TRBJ2-3
v_call: TRBV7-9
cdr3_aa: CASSLGAVADTQYF

j_call: TRBJ1-5
v_call: TRBV24-1
cdr3_aa: CATSMFGQPQHF

j_call: TRBJ2-3
v_call: TRBV19
cdr3_aa: CASSMLAEGYGTQYF

j_call: TRBJ1-1
v_call: TRBV30
cdr3_aa: CAWSPAGTEAFF

j_call: TRBJ1-2
v_call: TRBV7-8
cdr3_aa: CASSLGGQGDYGYTF

j_call: TRBJ2-1
v_call: TRBV19
cdr3_aa: CASSILGLLREQFF

j_call: TRBJ2-4
v_call: TRBV11-2
cdr3_aa: CASSPSSWAKNIQYF

j_call: TRBJ2-1
v_call: TRBV2
cdr3_aa: CASSGDGRGGEQFF

j_call: TRBJ2-7
v_call: TRBV5-4
cdr3_aa: CASSSQVQATRYEQYF

j_call: TRBJ2-3
v_call: TRBV27
cdr3_aa: CASRRFLADTQYF

j_call: TRBJ1-5
v_call: TRBV2
cdr3_aa: CASSPGTGGWQPQHF

j_call: TRBJ1-1
v_call: TRBV2
cdr3_aa: CASRKDRNTEAFF

j_call: TRBJ1-5
v_call: TRBV19
cdr3_aa: CASSMDPGDTGVLNQPQHF